This TCR beta chain is from a study of CD8 T cells in Susac syndrome. RNA totalling roughly 0.45 to 1 ug underwent reverse transcription with random hexamers. Amplification of TCR beta CDR3 spanned 54 Vbeta and 13 Jbeta via immunoSEQ multiplex PCR. TCRdb independently ran MiXCR on the immunoSEQ multiplex PCR reads; one entry per CDR3 protein. This sample has hundreds of thousands of distinct CDR3 sequences, with 90% to 95% found just once. CDR1 is KGHSH and CDR2 is LQKENI in the germline V gene. Trimming cost V 0 bases and J 0 bases, with 10 bases left between them. The CDR3 is 16 amino acids. High-throughput TCR beta sequencing covered peripheral CD8+ and CD4+ T cells. The study used treatment-naive patients who had stable or active relapsing-remitting disease as multiple sclerosis controls.

This receptor was identified in a human donor with multiple sclerosis. This rearrangement joins TRBV18 to TRBJ2-3, with D tentatively TRBD1 or TRBD2 (5 bases each). The specimen sequenced was CD4+ T cells from PBMCs. CDR3 nucleotide sequence: TGTGCCAGCTCACCACCCGGGACGGAGAGCACAGATACGCAGTATTTT. Protein product: CASSPPGTESTDTQYF. The whole variable domain, remainder taken from reference TRBV18 and TRBJ2-3, is NAGVMQNPRHLVRRRGQEARLRCSPMKGHSHVYWYRQLPEEGLKFMVYLQKENIIDESGMPKERFSAEFPKEGPSILRIQQVVRGDSAAYFCASSPPGTESTDTQYFGPGTRLTVL.